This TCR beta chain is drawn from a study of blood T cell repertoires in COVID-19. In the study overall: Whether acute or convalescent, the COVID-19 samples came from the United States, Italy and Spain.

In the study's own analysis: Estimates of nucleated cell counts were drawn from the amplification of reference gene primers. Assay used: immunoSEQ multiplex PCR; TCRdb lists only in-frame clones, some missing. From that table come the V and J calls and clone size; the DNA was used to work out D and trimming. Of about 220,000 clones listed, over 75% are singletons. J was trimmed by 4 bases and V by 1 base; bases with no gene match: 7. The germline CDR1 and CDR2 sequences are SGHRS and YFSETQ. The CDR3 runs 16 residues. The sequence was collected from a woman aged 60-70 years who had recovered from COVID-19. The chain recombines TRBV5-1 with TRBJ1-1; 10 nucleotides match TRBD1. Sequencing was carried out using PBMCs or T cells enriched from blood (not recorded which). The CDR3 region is CASSLFGTGAVTEAFF. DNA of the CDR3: TGCGCCAGCAGCTTGTTTGGGACAGGGGCGGTCACTGAAGCTTTCTTT.